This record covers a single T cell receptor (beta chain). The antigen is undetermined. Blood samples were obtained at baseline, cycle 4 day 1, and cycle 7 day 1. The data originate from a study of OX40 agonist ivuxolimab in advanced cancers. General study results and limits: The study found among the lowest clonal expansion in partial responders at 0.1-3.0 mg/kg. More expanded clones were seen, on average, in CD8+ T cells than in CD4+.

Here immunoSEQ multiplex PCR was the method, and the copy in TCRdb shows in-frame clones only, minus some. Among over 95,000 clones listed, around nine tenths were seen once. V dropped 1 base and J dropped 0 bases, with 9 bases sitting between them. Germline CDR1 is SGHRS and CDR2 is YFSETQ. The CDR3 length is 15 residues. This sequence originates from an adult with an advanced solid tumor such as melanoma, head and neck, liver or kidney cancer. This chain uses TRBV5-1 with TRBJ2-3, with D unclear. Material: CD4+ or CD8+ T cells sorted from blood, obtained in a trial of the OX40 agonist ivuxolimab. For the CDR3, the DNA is TGCGCCAGCAGCTTGACGGGTGTCAGCACAGATACGCAGTATTTT. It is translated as CASSLTGVSTDTQYF.